This T cell receptor beta chain was obtained from a study of CD8 T cells in ankylosing spondylitis. General study points: Typical of ankylosing spondylitis blood, it appeared, was a TCR beta motif of roughly eight highly homologous variants. As for the disease-linked clones, they showed a CD8+ phenotype and occurred at relatively low frequencies in peripheral blood.

Using quantitative 5'-RACE with molecular barcodes, the authors made TCR beta libraries. TCRdb called the 5' RACE reads again in MiXCR, with one record for every CDR3 protein. The profile shows a few hundred thousand distinct CDR3 sequences, about 16% of them singletons. With respect to this clonotype: What it binds is unknown.

Germline CDR1 reads MGHRA; CDR2 reads YSYEKL. The CDR3 covers 16 residues. J lost 8 bases, V lost 0 bases, and 9 bases had no gene match. The sequence came from a male donor with ankylosing spondylitis. The V and J genes are TRBV4-1 and TRBJ2-1; 8 bases match TRBD1. The sample taken for sequencing was blood, either unsorted or a sorted T cell fraction (not recorded which). The CDR3 DNA reads as TGCGCCAGCAGCCAAGAAGGCAGGGGGCTTGGCGATGAGCAGTTCTTC. This sequence encodes CASSQEGRGLGDEQFF.